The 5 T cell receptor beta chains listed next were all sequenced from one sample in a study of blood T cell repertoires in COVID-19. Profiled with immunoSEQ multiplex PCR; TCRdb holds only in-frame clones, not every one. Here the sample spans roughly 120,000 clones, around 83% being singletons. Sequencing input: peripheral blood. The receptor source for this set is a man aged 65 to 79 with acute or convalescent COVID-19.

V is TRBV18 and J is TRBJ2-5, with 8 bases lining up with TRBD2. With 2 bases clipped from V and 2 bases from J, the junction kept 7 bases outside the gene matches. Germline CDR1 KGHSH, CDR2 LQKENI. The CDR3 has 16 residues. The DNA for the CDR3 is TGTGCCAGCTCACCAACGTCTAGCGGGTGGCAAGAGACCCAGTACTTC. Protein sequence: CASSPTSSGWQETQYF.

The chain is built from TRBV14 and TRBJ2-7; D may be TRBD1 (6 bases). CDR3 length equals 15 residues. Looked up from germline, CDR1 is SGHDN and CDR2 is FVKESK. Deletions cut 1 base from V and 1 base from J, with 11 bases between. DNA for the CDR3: TGTGCCAGCAGCCAAGGTCCGGGACAATCCTACGAGCAGTACTTC. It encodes CASSQGPGQSYEQYF.

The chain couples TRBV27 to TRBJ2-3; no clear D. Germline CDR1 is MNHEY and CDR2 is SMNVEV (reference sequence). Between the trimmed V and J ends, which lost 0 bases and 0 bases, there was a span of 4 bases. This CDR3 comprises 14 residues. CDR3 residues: CASSLSRSTDTQYF. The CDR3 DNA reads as TGTGCCAGCAGTTTATCTCGTAGCACAGATACGCAGTATTTT.

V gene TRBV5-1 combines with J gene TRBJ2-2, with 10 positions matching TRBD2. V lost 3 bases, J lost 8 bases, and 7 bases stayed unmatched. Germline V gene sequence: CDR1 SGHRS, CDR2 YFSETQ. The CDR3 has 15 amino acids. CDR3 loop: CASSYPSGGIGELFF. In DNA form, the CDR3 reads TGCGCCAGCAGCTACCCTAGCGGGGGTATTGGGGAGCTGTTTTTT.

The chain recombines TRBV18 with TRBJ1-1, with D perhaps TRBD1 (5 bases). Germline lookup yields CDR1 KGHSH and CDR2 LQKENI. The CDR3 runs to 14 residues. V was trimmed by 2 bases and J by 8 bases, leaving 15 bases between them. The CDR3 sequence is CASSPSQGWAEAFF. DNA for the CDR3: TGTGCCAGCTCACCAAGTCAGGGATGGGCCGAAGCTTTCTTT.